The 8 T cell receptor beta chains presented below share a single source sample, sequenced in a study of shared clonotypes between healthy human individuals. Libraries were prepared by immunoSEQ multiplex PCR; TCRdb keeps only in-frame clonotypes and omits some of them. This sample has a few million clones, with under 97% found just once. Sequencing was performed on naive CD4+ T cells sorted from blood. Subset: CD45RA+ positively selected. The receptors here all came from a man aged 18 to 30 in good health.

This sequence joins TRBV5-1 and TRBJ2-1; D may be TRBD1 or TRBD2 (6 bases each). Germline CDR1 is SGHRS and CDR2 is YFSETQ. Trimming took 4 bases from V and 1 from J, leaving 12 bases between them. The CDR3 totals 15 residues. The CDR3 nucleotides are TGCGCCAGCAGCGTGGGGGCGGGATCCTACAATGAGCAGTTCTTC. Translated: CASSVGAGSYNEQFF.

The CDR3 sequence: CASSDRAGGVDTQYF. CDR3 bases: TGTGCCAGCAGTGACCGAGCGGGAGGGGTAGATACGCAGTATTTT. The J gene is TRBJ2-3, the V gene TRBV6-1, with 10 nucleotides matching TRBD2. Germline trimming cut 3 bases from V and 5 bases from J; bases unmatched to any gene: 5. CDR1 is MNHNS, CDR2 SASEGT, per germline. This CDR3 is built from 15 residues.

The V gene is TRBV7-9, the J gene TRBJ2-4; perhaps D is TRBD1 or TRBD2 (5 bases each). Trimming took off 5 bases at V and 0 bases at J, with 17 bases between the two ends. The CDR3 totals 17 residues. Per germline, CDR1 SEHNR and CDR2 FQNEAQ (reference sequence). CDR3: CASSPNRDLIAKNIQYF. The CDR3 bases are TGTGCCAGCAGCCCCAACCGGGACCTGATAGCCAAAAACATTCAGTACTTC.

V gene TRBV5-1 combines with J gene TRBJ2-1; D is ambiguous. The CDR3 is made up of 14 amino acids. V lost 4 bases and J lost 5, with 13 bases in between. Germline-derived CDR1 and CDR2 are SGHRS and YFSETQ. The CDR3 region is CASSGDRANNEQFF. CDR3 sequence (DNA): TGCGCCAGCAGCGGCGACCGGGCGAACAATGAGCAGTTCTTC.

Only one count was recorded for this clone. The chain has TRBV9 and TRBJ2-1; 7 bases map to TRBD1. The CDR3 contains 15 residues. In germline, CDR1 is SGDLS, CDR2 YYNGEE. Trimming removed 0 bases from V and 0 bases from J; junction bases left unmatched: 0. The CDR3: CASSVEGASYNEQFF. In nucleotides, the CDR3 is TGTGCCAGCAGCGTAGAGGGGGCCTCCTACAATGAGCAGTTCTTC.

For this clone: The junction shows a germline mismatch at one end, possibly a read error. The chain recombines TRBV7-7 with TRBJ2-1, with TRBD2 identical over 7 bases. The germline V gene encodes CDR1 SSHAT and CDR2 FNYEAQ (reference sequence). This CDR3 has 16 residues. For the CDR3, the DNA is TGTGCTAGCAGCTTAGAAGGCGGGGGATCCTACAATGAGCAGTTCTTC. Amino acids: CASSLEGGGSYNEQFF.

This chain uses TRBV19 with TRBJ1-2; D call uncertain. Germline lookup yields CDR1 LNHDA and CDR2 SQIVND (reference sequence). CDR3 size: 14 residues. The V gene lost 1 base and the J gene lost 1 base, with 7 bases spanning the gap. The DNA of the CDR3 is TGTGCCAGTAGTATAGCAGTTGATAACTATGGCTACACCTTC. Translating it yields CASSIAVDNYGYTF.

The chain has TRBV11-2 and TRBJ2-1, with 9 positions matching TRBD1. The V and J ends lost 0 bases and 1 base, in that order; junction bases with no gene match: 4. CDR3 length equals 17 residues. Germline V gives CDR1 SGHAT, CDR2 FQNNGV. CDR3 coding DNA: TGTGCCAGCAGCTTAGATCGGGGGACAGGGTCCTACAATGAGCAGTTCTTC. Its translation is CASSLDRGTGSYNEQFF.